A single sample is the source of the 29 T cell receptor beta chains below, sequenced in a study of shared clonotypes between healthy human individuals. Method: immunoSEQ multiplex PCR; TCRdb's copy keeps in-frame clones and lacks some. The profile shows 950,000 to 1,100,000 clones, 75% to 80% of them singletons. The sequencing input was memory CD4+ T cells from PBMCs. As to subset: CD45RA-negative fraction. The receptors were gathered from a man younger than 35 in good health. Some clones in this sample may be carry-over from other donors' samples.

The rearrangement joins TRBV9 to TRBJ2-5, with 7 positions matching TRBD2. The CDR3 has 15 amino acids. The germline CDR1 and CDR2 sequences are SGDLS and YYNGEE. Trimming removed 3 bases from V and 5 bases from J; junction bases left unmatched: 10. CDR3 coding DNA: TGTGCCAGCAGCGCCCTCGGGGGAGGGTTGGAGACCCAGTACTTC. Its translation is CASSALGGGLETQYF. The full variable domain, its missing parts supplied by reference TRBV9 and TRBJ2-5, is DSGVTQTPKHLITATGQRVTLRCSPRSGDLSVYWYQQSLDQGLQFLIQYYNGEERAKGNILERFSAQQFPDLHSELNLSSLELGDSALYFCASSALGGGLETQYFGPGTRLLVL.

The chain carries TRBV30 and TRBJ1-2; D gene uncertain. V lost 0 bases to trimming and J lost 4 bases, with 15 bases between them. This CDR3 spans 15 amino acids. CDR1 GTSNPN and CDR2 SVGIG come from the germline V gene (reference sequence). CDR3: CAWSVPVGPSYGYTF. The CDR3 nucleotides are TGTGCCTGGAGTGTACCCGTGGGTCCCTCCTATGGCTACACCTTC.

The CDR3 is CATRTSGEGDTQYF. The CDR3, as DNA: TGTGCCACCCGGACTAGCGGGGAGGGAGATACGCAGTATTTT. The chain carries TRBV19 and TRBJ2-3, with TRBD2 matching over 12 bases. The CDR3 has 14 residues. In germline, CDR1 is LNHDA, CDR2 SQIVND (reference sequence). The V gene end was trimmed by 10 bases and the J gene end by 5 bases; junction bases not matched to a gene: 7. Combining the CDR3 with reference TRBV19 and TRBJ2-3 gives the whole variable domain DGGITQSPKYLFRKEGQNVTLSCEQNLNHDAMYWYRQDPGQGLRLIYYSQIVNDFQKGDIAEGYSVSREKKESFPLTVTSAQKNPTAFYLCATRTSGEGDTQYFGPGTRLTVL.

The V and J genes are TRBV6-1 and TRBJ1-2, with D perhaps TRBD1 (5 bases). V was shortened by 4 bases and J by 6 bases, with 18 bases between the two germline ends. There are 15 residues in the CDR3. The germline V gene has CDR1 MNHNS and CDR2 SASEGT. The CDR3 is CASSAGPGRGDGYTF. CDR3 nucleotides: TGTGCCAGCAGTGCAGGGCCAGGGAGGGGAGATGGCTACACCTTC.

The rearrangement joins TRBV18 to TRBJ1-4; the match to TRBD1 covers 9 bases. Germline lookup yields CDR1 KGHSH and CDR2 LQKENI. This CDR3 spans 16 amino acids. The V segment lost 4 bases and the J segment 8 bases; nucleotides outside the gene matches: 11. The CDR3 coding sequence is TGTGCCAGCTCACTTTCTCCGGGACAGGGAAACGAAAAACTGTTTTTT. As protein: CASSLSPGQGNEKLFF.

The CDR3 DNA is TGTGCCAGCAGTCGGACCTTGGGGGATGGCTACACCTTC. Translated: CASSRTLGDGYTF. The rearrangement uses TRBV5-6 and TRBJ1-2; TRBD1 is a possible D gene (5 bases). V was trimmed by 5 bases and J by 6 bases, leaving 14 bases between them. Germline V gene data show CDR1 as SGHDT and CDR2 as YYEEEE. The CDR3 loop spans 13 amino acids.

The gene calls are TRBV5-4 and TRBJ1-2; D not certain. Trimming stripped 0 bases from V and 5 bases from J, with 8 bases between. Germline CDR1 and CDR2: SGHNT and YYREEE (reference sequence). This CDR3 is built from 13 residues. The CDR3 spells CASSLERDYGYTF. The CDR3 DNA is TGTGCCAGCAGCTTGGAGCGTGATTATGGCTACACCTTC.

To note about this clone: A single base is all that separates this from a far larger clone, so a read error is likely. This same CDR3 is encoded by further DNA sequences in the sample. The chain links TRBV11-2 to TRBJ1-1; D not certain. The CDR3 runs to 15 residues. Germline CDR1 and CDR2: SGHAT and FQNNGV. Trimming shortened V by 1 base and J by 10 bases, and 19 bases separated the two germline ends. This CDR3 is CASSLGPGRGVGAFF. The CDR3 DNA follows: TGTGCCAGCAGCTTAGGTCCAGGCCGGGGAGTTGGAGCTTTCTTT. Full variable domain (outside the CDR3, taken from reference TRBV11-2 and TRBJ1-1): EAGVAQSPRYKIIEKRQSVAFWCNPISGHATLYWYQQILGQGPKLLIQFQNNGVVDDSQLPKDRFSAERLKGVDSTLKIQPAKLEDSAVYLCASSLGPGRGVGAFFGQGTRLTVV.

This sequence joins TRBV7-2 and TRBJ2-5; D unresolved. The germline CDR1 and CDR2 sequences are SGHTA and FQGNSA. Trimming left V 2 bases short and J 3 bases short, with 7 bases between. The CDR3 is 13 amino acids. In DNA, the CDR3 is TGTGCCAGCAGCTTAAGTAAAGAAGAGACCCAGTACTTC. It codes for CASSLSKEETQYF.

This chain connects TRBV10-3 to TRBJ1-2; no firm D call. This CDR3 has 14 amino acids. V lost 2 bases and J lost 4, with 11 bases in between. Per the germline V gene, CDR1 is ENHRY and CDR2 is SYGVKD. In nucleotides, the CDR3 is TGTGCCATCAGTGAGCCAGTTACCCTCTATGGCTACACCTTC. It is translated as CAISEPVTLYGYTF.

The DNA for the CDR3 is TGTGCCAGCGGGGGACGGGATTACAATGAGCAGTTCTTC. Translated: CASGGRDYNEQFF. The V call is TRBV10-3, the J call TRBJ2-1, with TRBD2 matching 7 bases. The CDR3 spans 13 residues. Germline V lookup: CDR1 ENHRY, CDR2 SYGVKD. The V segment lost 10 bases and the J segment 4 bases; nucleotides outside the gene matches: 7.

V usage is TRBV2 and J usage is TRBJ2-3; either TRBD1 or TRBD2 may fit D (5 bases each). The CDR3 runs to 14 residues. CDR1 and CDR2 from the germline V gene are SNHLY and FYNNEI. Trimming took 7 bases from V and 8 from J, leaving 19 bases between them. CDR3 in amino acids: CASTRTAEGSTQYF. The DNA of the CDR3 is TGTGCCAGCACTCGGACCGCAGAGGGGAGTACGCAGTATTTT.

The genes are TRBV5-1 and TRBJ2-7, with D perhaps TRBD2 (6 bases). V lost 4 bases to trimming and J lost 4 bases, with 21 bases between them. Germline-derived CDR1 and CDR2 are SGHRS and YFSETQ. This CDR3 has 16 amino acids. The chain's CDR3 is CASSPDPGSSVYEQYF. The CDR3 coding sequence is TGCGCCAGCAGCCCCGACCCCGGGTCTAGCGTGTACGAGCAGTACTTC.

The chain links TRBV10-2 to TRBJ2-7; 12 positions match TRBD2. V was pared by 5 bases and J by 5 bases, with 7 bases of the junction left unmatched. The CDR3 sequence is 15 residues long. Looked up from germline, CDR1 is WSHSY and CDR2 is SAAADI. The CDR3 loop reads CASSLSASGRDEQYF. CDR3 bases: TGCGCCAGCAGTCTGTCGGCTAGCGGGAGGGACGAGCAGTACTTC.

The chain employs TRBV4-2 and TRBJ2-7; possibly TRBD2 for D (5 bases). Germline CDR1 LGHNA, CDR2 YNFKEQ. CDR3 length: 14 amino acids. Trimming shortened V by 1 base and J by 3 bases, and 10 bases separated the two germline ends. CDR3 coding DNA: TGTGCCAGCAGCCAAGCTACTAGTGGCTACGAGCAGTACTTC. This translates into CASSQATSGYEQYF.

The V gene is TRBV5-4, the J gene TRBJ1-2; D remains ambiguous. The length of the CDR3 is 14 residues. Germline loops: CDR1 SGHNT, CDR2 YYREEE (reference sequence). Deletions cut 0 bases from V and 3 bases from J, with 9 bases between. CDR3 residues: CASSLASVDYGYTF. The CDR3 DNA is TGTGCCAGCAGCTTGGCGTCGGTGGACTATGGCTACACCTTC.

The chain employs TRBV5-4 and TRBJ1-5; D call uncertain. This CDR3 is 13 amino acids long. The germline V and J ends were trimmed by 0 bases and 5 bases, with 6 bases remaining between them. Germline V gene lookup returns CDR1 SGHNT and CDR2 YYREEE (reference sequence). The CDR3 region is CASSLDAYQPQHF. CDR3 coding DNA: TGTGCCAGCAGCTTGGATGCCTATCAGCCCCAGCATTTT.

The chain has TRBV19 and TRBJ2-2; D is possibly TRBD2 (6 bases). Germline CDR1 LNHDA, CDR2 SQIVND (reference sequence). The V and J ends lost 6 bases and 6 bases respectively, with 17 bases between them. The CDR3 has 15 amino acids. The CDR3 DNA reads as TGTGCCAGTAGCAAGACTAGTACAAGGGCCGGGGAGCTGTTTTTT. Translation: CASSKTSTRAGELFF.

The chain is built from TRBV18 and TRBJ2-5; D assignment may be TRBD1 or TRBD2 (5 bases each). Trimming shortened V by 3 bases and J by 9 bases, and 14 bases separated the two germline ends. The length of the CDR3 is 13 residues. Germline lookup yields CDR1 KGHSH and CDR2 LQKENI. CDR3 DNA: TGTGCCAGCTCACCCCAGGACCGAGGGGCCCAGTACTTC. It encodes CASSPQDRGAQYF.

This rearrangement joins TRBV4-3 to TRBJ2-3; D gene uncertain. V lost 5 bases to trimming and J lost 1 base, with 19 bases between them. Per germline, CDR1 LGHNA and CDR2 YSLEER. This CDR3 contains 17 residues. The CDR3 DNA follows: TGCGCCAGCAGCATTGAAAGGACGAACTTGGGCACAGATACGCAGTATTTT. This sequence encodes CASSIERTNLGTDTQYF.

CDR3 in DNA: TGCAGCGTTGTTGTGGAACAAGAGACCCAGTACTTC. The encoded protein is CSVVVEQETQYF. V is TRBV29-1 and J is TRBJ2-5; D gene unclear. Trimming removed 4 bases from V and 2 bases from J, with 8 bases in between. The CDR3 has 12 residues. Germline values: CDR1 SQVTM, CDR2 ANQGSEA.

The chain is built from TRBV2 and TRBJ1-2; no definite D call. Germline loops: CDR1 SNHLY, CDR2 FYNNEI. The CDR3 is 13 amino acids. Trimming removed 3 bases from V and 8 bases from J, with 13 bases in between. The CDR3 sequence is CASSDNGFRGYTF. DNA for the CDR3: TGTGCCAGCAGTGATAACGGGTTCCGGGGCTACACCTTC.

The table lists this clone with a few counts. Since a much larger clone is just one base distant, this may be a read error. This sample also contains other DNA sequences that code for the same CDR3. V gene TRBV30 combines with J gene TRBJ1-2; 8 bases line up with TRBD1. After removal of 0 bases from V and 6 bases from J, the junction contained 0 bases not matched to a gene. The CDR3 extends over 12 amino acids. Germline CDR1 is GTSNPN and CDR2 is SVGIG (reference sequence). CDR3 loop: CAWSVQGDGYTF. DNA of the CDR3: TGTGCCTGGAGTGTACAGGGGGATGGCTACACCTTC.

This clone has at least ten counts. The chain recombines TRBV2 with TRBJ1-1, with unresolved D. The CDR3 spans 11 residues. Trimming took 7 bases from V and 5 from J, leaving 8 bases between them. Germline V gives CDR1 SNHLY, CDR2 FYNNEI. CDR3 nucleotides: TGTGCCAGCACCCTTCTAACTGAAGCTTTCTTT. Amino acid sequence: CASTLLTEAFF.

There are a few counts of this clone. This same CDR3 is encoded by further DNA sequences in the sample. This rearrangement joins TRBV5-6 to TRBJ1-1; 7 positions match TRBD1. The junction had 3 bases not matched to a gene; V was cut back by 0 bases and J by 1 base. Germline CDR1 and CDR2: SGHDT and YYEEEE. The CDR3 has 15 residues. The CDR3 bases are TGTGCCAGCAGCTTGGCTAGACAGGGGAACACTGAAGCTTTCTTT. Translation: CASSLARQGNTEAFF.

About this clone itself: The same CDR3 arises from other DNA sequences in this sample as well. The rearrangement uses TRBV28 and TRBJ1-2, with TRBD1 identical over 8 bases. CDR3 length: 13 amino acids. The V and J ends lost 6 bases and 3 bases, in that order; junction bases with no gene match: 3. Germline V gene data show CDR1 as MDHEN and CDR2 as SYDVKM. The DNA for the CDR3 is TGTGCCAGCAGCCCGACAGGGGACTATGGCTACACCTTC. Its protein is CASSPTGDYGYTF.

This chain connects TRBV5-1 to TRBJ1-4; 10 bases fit TRBD1. The CDR3 length is 16 residues. From germline, CDR1 is SGHRS and CDR2 YFSETQ. V trimming: 4 bases; J trimming: 6 bases; junction bases outside the gene matches: 9. Here the CDR3 DNA reads TGCGCCAGCAGCATCGGGACAGGGGATGAGGATGAAAAACTGTTTTTT. Protein sequence: CASSIGTGDEDEKLFF.

The chain links TRBV29-1 to TRBJ2-7; D perhaps matches TRBD1 (6 bases). V dropped 1 base and J dropped 0 bases, with 7 bases sitting between them. The CDR3 runs 13 residues. Germline V gives CDR1 SQVTM, CDR2 ANQGSEA. The CDR3 nucleotides read TGCAGCGTTGAAGGGACAGCCTCCTACGAGCAGTACTTC. It codes for CSVEGTASYEQYF.

On this clone itself: A far larger clone is only one base removed, so a read error is likely. This chain connects TRBV6-5 to TRBJ2-3; TRBD2 agrees at 10 bases. The V gene end was trimmed by 6 bases and the J gene end by 4 bases; junction bases not matched to a gene: 4. CDR3 length equals 14 residues. The germline V gene has CDR1 MNHEY and CDR2 SVGAGI. The CDR3 DNA reads as TGTGCCAGCAGACCGGGACTAGCGTCAGATACGCAGTATTTT. It is translated as CASRPGLASDTQYF.